This T cell receptor (beta chain) was documented in a study of cytomegalovirus exposure and HLA in healthy donors. Study-wide findings and caveats: In a later analysis, TCR beta V- and J-gene trimming showed a link to a missense DCLRE1C variant. For cytomegalovirus status, the classifier reportedly gave diagnoses with high specificity and sensitivity. Being productive about 87% or about 30% of the time was typical of most TCR beta V segments in an earlier analysis.

60 Vbeta and 13 Jbeta primers were used in PCR. The method was immunoSEQ multiplex PCR; TCRdb's version includes in-frame clones alone and lacks a portion of them. The sample has about 160,000 clones. Comments on this clone: Its antigen is unknown.

Per germline, CDR1 SEHNR and CDR2 FQNEAQ (reference sequence). The CDR3 totals 12 residues. V was cut by 5 bases and J by 7 bases, with 8 bases left in between. The source material was PBMCs. The TCR originated in a woman aged 60-75 years in good health and CMV-seronegative. V and J are TRBV7-9 and TRBJ1-4, with no clear D. This CDR3 is CASSVSFEKLFF. Here the CDR3 DNA reads TGTGCCAGCAGCGTATCGTTTGAAAAACTGTTTTTT.